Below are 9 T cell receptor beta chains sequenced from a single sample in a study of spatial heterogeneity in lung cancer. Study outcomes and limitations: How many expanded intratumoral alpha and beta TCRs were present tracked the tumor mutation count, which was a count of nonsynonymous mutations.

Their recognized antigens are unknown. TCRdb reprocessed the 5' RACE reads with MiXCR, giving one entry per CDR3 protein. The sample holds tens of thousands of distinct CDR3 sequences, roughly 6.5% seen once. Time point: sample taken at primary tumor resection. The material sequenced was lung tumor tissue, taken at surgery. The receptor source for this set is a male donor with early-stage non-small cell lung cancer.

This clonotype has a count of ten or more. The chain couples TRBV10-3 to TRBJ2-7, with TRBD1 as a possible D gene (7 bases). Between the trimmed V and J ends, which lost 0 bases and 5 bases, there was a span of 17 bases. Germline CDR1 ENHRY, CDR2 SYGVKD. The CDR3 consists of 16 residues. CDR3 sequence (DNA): TGTGCCATCAGTGAGTCAACAGGGGAGGACGGAGACGAGCAGTACTTC. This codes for CAISESTGEDGDEQYF.

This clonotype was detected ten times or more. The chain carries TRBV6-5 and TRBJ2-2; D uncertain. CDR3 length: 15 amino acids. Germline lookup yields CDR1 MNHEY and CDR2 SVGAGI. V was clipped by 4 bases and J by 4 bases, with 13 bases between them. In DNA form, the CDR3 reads TGTGCCAGCAGTTCCGTAGGCCGTGGCACCGGGGAGCTGTTTTTT. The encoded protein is CASSSVGRGTGELFF.

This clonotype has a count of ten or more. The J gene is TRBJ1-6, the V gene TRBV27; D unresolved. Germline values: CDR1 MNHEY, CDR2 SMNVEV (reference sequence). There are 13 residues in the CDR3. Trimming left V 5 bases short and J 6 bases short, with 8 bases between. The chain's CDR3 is CASSTTLNSPLHF. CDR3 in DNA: TGTGCCAGCAGTACCACTCTTAATTCACCCCTCCACTTT.

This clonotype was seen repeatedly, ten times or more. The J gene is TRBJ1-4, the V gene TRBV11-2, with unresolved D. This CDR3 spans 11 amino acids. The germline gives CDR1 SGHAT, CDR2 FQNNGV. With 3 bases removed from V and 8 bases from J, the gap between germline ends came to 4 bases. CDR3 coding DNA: TGTGCCAGCAGCTTCCACGAAAAACTGTTTTTT. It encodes CASSFHEKLFF.

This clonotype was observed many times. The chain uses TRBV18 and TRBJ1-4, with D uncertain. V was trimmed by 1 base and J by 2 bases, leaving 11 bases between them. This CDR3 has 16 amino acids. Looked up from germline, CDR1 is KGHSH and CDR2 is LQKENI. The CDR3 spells CASSPLAGTTNEKLFF. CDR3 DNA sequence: TGTGCCAGCTCACCACTGGCGGGAACGACTAATGAAAAACTGTTTTTT. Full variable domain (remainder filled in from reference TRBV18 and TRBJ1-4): NAGVMQNPRHLVRRRGQEARLRCSPMKGHSHVYWYRQLPEEGLKFMVYLQKENIIDESGMPKERFSAEFPKEGPSILRIQQVVRGDSAAYFCASSPLAGTTNEKLFFGSGTQLSVL.

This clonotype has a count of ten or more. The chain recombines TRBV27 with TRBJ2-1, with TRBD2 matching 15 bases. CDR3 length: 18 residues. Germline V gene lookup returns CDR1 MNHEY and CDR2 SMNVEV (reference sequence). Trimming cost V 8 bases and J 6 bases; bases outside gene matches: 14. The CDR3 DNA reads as TGTGCCAGCCTTACACGGACTAGCGGGAGGGGTTTGGGCAATGAGCAGTTCTTC. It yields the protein CASLTRTSGRGLGNEQFF.

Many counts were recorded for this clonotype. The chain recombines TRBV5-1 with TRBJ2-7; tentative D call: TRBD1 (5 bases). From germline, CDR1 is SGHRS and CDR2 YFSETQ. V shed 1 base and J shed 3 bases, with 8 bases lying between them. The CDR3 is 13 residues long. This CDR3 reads CASSLQGIYEQYF. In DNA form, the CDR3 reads TGCGCCAGCAGCTTGCAGGGTATCTACGAGCAGTACTTC.

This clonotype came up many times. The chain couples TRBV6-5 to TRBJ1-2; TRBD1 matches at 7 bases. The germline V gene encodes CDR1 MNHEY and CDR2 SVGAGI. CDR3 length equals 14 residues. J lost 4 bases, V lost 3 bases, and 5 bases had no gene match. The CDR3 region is CASSYGAGGYGYTF. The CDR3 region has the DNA TGTGCCAGCAGTTATGGGGCAGGGGGCTATGGCTACACCTTC.

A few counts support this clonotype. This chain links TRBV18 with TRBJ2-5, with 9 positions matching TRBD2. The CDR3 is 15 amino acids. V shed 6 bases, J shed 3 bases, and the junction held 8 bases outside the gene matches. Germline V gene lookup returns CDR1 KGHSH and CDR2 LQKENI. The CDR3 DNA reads TGTGCCAGCTCGGTCTATTTAGCGGGAGAAGAGACCCAGTACTTC. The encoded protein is CASSVYLAGEETQYF.